The rows below give T cell receptor beta chains drawn from one sample of a study of CD8 T cells in ankylosing spondylitis. MiXCR was run by TCRdb on the 5' RACE reads, yielding one entry per CDR3 protein. The top ten clones hold around 30% of a sample with some 270,000 distinct CDR3 sequences, about a sixth of them seen once. Sequencing input: blood, either unsorted or a sorted T cell fraction (not recorded which). Source of these receptors: a male donor with ankylosing spondylitis or in good health (not recorded which). CDR3s include the opening cysteine and the closing phenylalanine or tryptophan.

v_call: TRBV9; j_call: TRBJ2-7; cdr3_aa: CASSVGVLAGADEQYF
v_call: TRBV29-1; j_call: TRBJ2-5; cdr3_aa: CSVEDSGPETQYF
v_call: TRBV12-3/TRBV12-4; j_call: TRBJ1-1; cdr3_aa: CASTPGYTEAFF
v_call: TRBV9; j_call: TRBJ2-5; cdr3_aa: CASSVAPETGGKETQYF
v_call: TRBV9; j_call: TRBJ2-3; cdr3_aa: CASSDDRGPDTQYF
v_call: TRBV5-6; j_call: TRBJ2-5; cdr3_aa: CASSPRNEETQYF
v_call: TRBV4-1; j_call: TRBJ1-4; cdr3_aa: CASSQAAWAKLFF
v_call: TRBV4-2; j_call: TRBJ1-2; cdr3_aa: CASSLDSRYTF
v_call: TRBV7-9; j_call: TRBJ2-1; cdr3_aa: CASSIRVGTNNEQFF
v_call: TRBV20-1; j_call: TRBJ2-5; cdr3_aa: CSASQGVRETQYF
v_call: TRBV5-1; j_call: TRBJ2-7; cdr3_aa: CASSEGLVSYEQYF
v_call: TRBV5-5; j_call: TRBJ1-2; cdr3_aa: CASSSSTGTAYYGYTF